These 15 T cell receptor beta chains were all obtained from the same sample, sequenced in a study of blood T cell repertoires in COVID-19. Sequencing was performed with immunoSEQ multiplex PCR; in TCRdb, only in-frame clones are kept and a portion is missing. The table records 350,000 to 450,000 clones, approximately 91% of them present only once. Input material: PBMCs or T cells enriched from blood (not recorded which). These receptors were obtained from a woman in her thirties or forties who had been exposed to COVID-19.

The chain employs TRBV6-5 and TRBJ2-2; 7 positions agree with TRBD1. This CDR3 spans 15 amino acids. Trimming took 5 bases from V and 4 from J; bases not matched to a gene: 7. Germline lookup yields CDR1 MNHEY and CDR2 SVGAGI. Written as DNA, the CDR3 is TGTGCCAGCAGTCAACAGGGGATGTTCACCGGGGAGCTGTTTTTT. It codes for CASSQQGMFTGELFF.

V usage is TRBV7-9 and J usage is TRBJ1-2; D may be TRBD1 (6 bases). This CDR3 contains 16 residues. Germline assignment: CDR1 SEHNR and CDR2 FQNEAQ (reference sequence). V was cut by 1 base and J by 1 base, with 13 bases left in between. The CDR3 spells CASSLDRLQGNYGYTF. CDR3 nucleotides: TGTGCCAGCAGCTTAGACCGCCTACAGGGTAACTATGGCTACACCTTC.

The chain combines TRBV5-4 with TRBJ2-1, with 7 bases fitting TRBD2. The CDR3 consists of 14 residues. Looked up from germline, CDR1 is SGHNT and CDR2 is YYREEE (reference sequence). With 2 bases clipped from V and 5 bases from J, the junction kept 4 bases outside the gene matches. CDR3 sequence: CASSLGLGDNEQFF. DNA of the CDR3: TGTGCCAGCAGCTTAGGACTAGGAGACAATGAGCAGTTCTTC.

This chain connects TRBV6-4 to TRBJ2-2, with D perhaps matching TRBD2 (6 bases). V was clipped by 6 bases and J by 7 bases, with 15 bases between them. The CDR3 length is 14 residues. The V gene's germline CDR1 is MRHNA and CDR2 SNTAGT. The CDR3 sequence is CASSRDSSGGELFF. For the CDR3, the DNA is TGTGCCAGCAGCCGGGACTCCTCCGGCGGGGAGCTGTTTTTT.

The DNA for the CDR3 is TGCGCCAGCAGCTTGGTAGCGGGGGCCCCCGGGGGGCAGTTCTTC. Its protein product is CASSLVAGAPGGQFF. The V call is TRBV5-1, the J call TRBJ2-1; 9 nucleotides line up with TRBD2. The CDR3 is 15 amino acids. The trim removed 0 bases at V and 12 bases at J, leaving 10 bases unmatched. Germline V gene lookup returns CDR1 SGHRS and CDR2 YFSETQ.

The V call is TRBV4-2, the J call TRBJ2-7; 7 nucleotides agree with TRBD1. Losses at the gene ends were 3 bases for V and 1 base for J; bases not matched to a gene: 15. This CDR3 contains 18 residues. Germline CDR1 is LGHNA and CDR2 is YNFKEQ. The CDR3 loop reads CASSHQMTGTDLSYEQYF. CDR3 bases: TGTGCCAGCAGCCACCAGATGACCGGGACAGACCTTTCCTACGAGCAGTACTTC.

This chain uses TRBV6-1 with TRBJ1-2, with a possible D match to TRBD1 (6 bases). The germline CDR1 and CDR2 sequences are MNHNS and SASEGT. V was clipped by 1 base and J by 6 bases, with 9 bases between them. CDR3 length: 13 residues. The CDR3 DNA follows: TGTGCCAGCAGTGAAGAACAGGGTGATGGCTACACCTTC. This translates into CASSEEQGDGYTF.

The rearrangement links TRBV11-3 to TRBJ2-3; 10 nucleotides align to TRBD2. Trimming cost V 0 bases and J 14 bases; bases outside gene matches: 11. Germline CDR1 and CDR2: SGHNT and YENEEA. The CDR3 is made up of 15 amino acids. DNA for the CDR3: TGTGCCAGCAGCTTAGAGTCTAGCGGGAGTATGGTACGGTATTTT. This gives the protein CASSLESSGSMVRYF. Complete variable domain (other parts from reference TRBV11-3 and TRBJ2-3): EAGVVQSPRYKIIEKKQPVAFWCNPISGHNTLYWYLQNLGQGPELLIRYENEEAVDDSQLPKDRFSAERLKGVDSTLKIQPAELGDSAVYLCASSLESSGSMVRYFGPGTRLTVL.

Concerning this clone: The identical CDR3 is also encoded by other nucleotide sequences in the sample. V is TRBV6-5 and J is TRBJ1-3; the D gene is possibly TRBD1 (6 bases). This CDR3 contains 12 residues. The V and J ends lost 5 bases and 5 bases respectively, with 7 bases between them. The germline V gene has CDR1 MNHEY and CDR2 SVGAGI. The CDR3 here is CASSQGRNTIYF. CDR3 coding DNA: TGTGCCAGCAGTCAGGGGAGAAACACCATATATTTT.

This clone was seen only once. The chain combines TRBV3-1 (or the pseudogene TRBV3-2) with TRBJ2-5, with D possibly being TRBD2 (7 bases). V lost 4 bases, J lost 8 bases, and 14 bases lay in between. Germline loops: CDR1 LGHDT, CDR2 YNNKEL (reference sequence). The CDR3 covers 13 residues. The CDR3, as DNA: TGTGCCAGCAGCCCATCATCGGGGGGCACCCAGTACTTC. Protein product: CASSPSSGGTQYF.

The chain couples TRBV7-2 to TRBJ1-1; 7 bases agree with TRBD1. V was pared by 4 bases and J by 9 bases, with 5 bases of the junction left unmatched. Looked up from germline, CDR1 is SGHTA and CDR2 is FQGNSA. The CDR3 spans 12 residues. The CDR3 bases are TGTGCCAGCAGCTCACAGGGGTCTCAAGCTTTCTTT. It specifies CASSSQGSQAFF. The whole variable domain, remainder taken from reference TRBV7-2 and TRBJ1-1, is GAGVSQSPSNKVTEKGKDVELRCDPISGHTALYWYRQSLGQGLEFLIYFQGNSAPDKSGLPSDRFSAERTGGSVSTLTIQRTQQEDSAVYLCASSSQGSQAFFGQGTRLTVV.

V gene TRBV28 combines with J gene TRBJ2-3; TRBD2 agrees at 9 bases. Germline V gives CDR1 MDHEN, CDR2 SYDVKM. The V and J ends lost 6 bases and 1 base, in that order; junction bases with no gene match: 5. CDR3 length: 15 residues. CDR3 nucleotides: TGTGCCAGCAGCCGGCGGGAGGGAGGCACAGATACGCAGTATTTT. Its protein is CASSRREGGTDTQYF.

This clone has just one count. The CDR3 nucleotides are TGTGCCAGCAGTAGGCCAGGGACTGCCCCTGGCGGCTACACCTTC. Its protein product is CASSRPGTAPGGYTF. The chain uses TRBV27 and TRBJ1-2; perhaps TRBD1 as D (5 bases). Germline CDR1 is MNHEY and CDR2 is SMNVEV (reference sequence). Trimming cost V 5 bases and J 8 bases, with 21 bases left between them. The CDR3 spans 15 residues.

This chain uses TRBV2 with TRBJ1-2; the D gene is possibly TRBD1 (6 bases). V was shortened by 7 bases and J by 3 bases, with 18 bases between the two germline ends. Per germline, CDR1 SNHLY and CDR2 FYNNEI. The CDR3 spans 15 residues. CDR3 loop: CASTQTGASDYGYTF. For the CDR3, the DNA is TGTGCCAGCACCCAGACAGGCGCCTCTGACTATGGCTACACCTTC.

The V and J genes are TRBV4-3 and TRBJ2-2; maybe TRBD2 (7 bases). This CDR3 region has 19 residues. Trimming pared 0 bases from V and 5 bases from J, leaving 22 bases between. Per the germline V gene, CDR1 is LGHNA and CDR2 is YSLEER. CDR3 amino acids: CASSQDLASGWGPTGELFF. CDR3 nucleotide sequence: TGCGCCAGCAGCCAAGATCTCGCTAGCGGCTGGGGGCCGACCGGGGAGCTGTTTTTT.